The 32 T cell receptor beta chains reported below all come from one sample, sequenced in a study of blood T cells in healthy people across ages. Using a J-beta primer mix together with a sample-barcoded 5' primer, a second PCR was run for roughly 7 to 12 cycles. TCRdb redid the calling of the 5' RACE reads with MiXCR, one entry per CDR3 protein. Among roughly 700,000 distinct CDR3 sequences, around 45% were seen once, and the ten largest hold under 35%. Sequenced material: blood. The receptors were sampled from an older woman in good health.

This clonotype was counted many times. It may be a read error: a sequence one base away is much more abundant. The chain has TRBV5-1 and TRBJ2-7; D is perhaps TRBD1 (6 bases). This CDR3 comprises 13 residues. CDR1 is SGHRS and CDR2 is YFSETQ in the germline V gene. Trimming stripped 3 bases from V and 7 bases from J, with 14 bases between. CDR3 amino acids: CASSWQGYNEQYF. The CDR3 DNA reads TGCGCCAGCAGCTGGCAGGGGTACAATGAGCAGTACTTC.

Here the CDR3 DNA reads TGTGCCAGCAGCCAAGTCAGGGCAGAGACGAACACTGAAGCTTTCTTT. Translating gives CASSQVRAETNTEAFF. The chain carries TRBV4-2 and TRBJ1-1; possible D gene TRBD1, 5 bases. V lost 1 base and J 1 base, leaving 13 bases between the germline ends. In germline, CDR1 is LGHNA, CDR2 YNFKEQ. The CDR3 has 16 residues.

This clonotype has more than one count but fewer than ten. The rearrangement uses TRBV7-2 and TRBJ2-1; the D is unclear. With 4 bases removed from V and 0 bases from J, the gap between germline ends came to 4 bases. The CDR3 is made up of 13 amino acids. Germline-derived CDR1 and CDR2 are SGHTA and FQGNSA. This CDR3 is CASSSNSYNEQFF. The CDR3 nucleotides read TGTGCCAGCAGCTCCAACTCCTACAATGAGCAGTTCTTC.

This clonotype has more than one count but fewer than ten. The chain carries TRBV7-2 and TRBJ2-1, with 8 bases aligning to TRBD1. The germline V gene encodes CDR1 SGHTA and CDR2 FQGNSA. The CDR3 has 15 amino acids. The ends lost 5 bases at V and 1 base at J; junction bases unmatched: 4. CDR3 loop: CASSGTGPSYNEQFF. CDR3 in DNA: TGTGCCAGCAGCGGGACAGGCCCATCCTACAATGAGCAGTTCTTC.

Only a few counts were recorded for this clonotype. The genes are TRBV5-1 and TRBJ2-3; D ambiguous. The V gene's germline CDR1 is SGHRS and CDR2 YFSETQ. Deletions cut 1 base from V and 4 bases from J, with 13 bases between. The CDR3 runs to 15 residues. The CDR3 protein is CASSLFRRTADTQYF. Here the CDR3 DNA reads TGCGCCAGCAGCTTGTTCAGGAGAACGGCAGATACGCAGTATTTT.

This rearrangement joins TRBV6-6 to TRBJ2-7; 7 positions match TRBD1. The V gene's germline CDR1 is MNHNY and CDR2 SVGAGI (reference sequence). CDR3 size: 15 residues. Germline trimming cut 6 bases from V and 1 base from J; bases unmatched to any gene: 9. The CDR3 sequence is CASRRDREMSYEQYF. CDR3 DNA: TGTGCCAGCAGACGCGACAGGGAAATGTCCTACGAGCAGTACTTC.

The chain combines TRBV20-1 with TRBJ1-2, with a weak D call TRBD1 (6 bases). CDR1 and CDR2 from the germline V gene are DFQATT and SNEGSKA (reference sequence). V was cut by 1 base and J by 4 bases, with 19 bases left in between. The CDR3 length is 16 residues. Written as DNA, the CDR3 is TGCAGTGCTAGAGGGGGAGGAAGGGGGTACGGCTATGGCTACACCTTC. As protein: CSARGGGRGYGYGYTF.

This clonotype was seen just once. It may be a read error: a sequence one base away is much more abundant. V usage is TRBV12-3 or TRBV12-4 and J usage is TRBJ1-4; possible D gene TRBD1, 6 bases. Trimming cost V 7 bases and J 5 bases, with 11 bases left between them. The CDR3 is 13 amino acids. The CDR3 DNA reads TGTGCCAGCAATAACAGGGACAATGAAAAACTGTTTTTT. Translation: CASNNRDNEKLFF.

The CDR3 reads CASAQHRGPGGYTF. In nucleotides, the CDR3 is TGTGCCAGCGCCCAACATAGGGGCCCCGGGGGCTACACCTTC. V gene TRBV6-6 combines with J gene TRBJ1-2; TRBD1 is a possible D gene (5 bases). Germline V gene lookup returns CDR1 MNHNY and CDR2 SVGAGI (reference sequence). This CDR3 has 14 residues. Trimming shortened V by 8 bases and J by 8 bases, and 21 bases separated the two germline ends.

The chain recombines TRBV9 with TRBJ1-6; no reliable D call. The germline V gene encodes CDR1 SGDLS and CDR2 YYNGEE. CDR3 length: 14 residues. The V end lost 6 bases, the J end lost 7 bases, and 14 bases lay between the germline ends. The chain's CDR3 is CASTRSVENSPLHF. The CDR3 bases are TGTGCCAGCACCAGATCAGTGGAAAATTCACCCCTCCACTTT.

This chain's CDR3 is CASSQDRSRDTQYF. The CDR3 nucleotides are TGCGCCAGCAGCCAAGACCGGTCCCGGGATACGCAGTATTTT. The chain couples TRBV4-3 to TRBJ2-3, with no clear D. The CDR3 sequence is 14 residues long. Deletions cut 0 bases from V and 6 bases from J, with 10 bases between. The germline CDR1 and CDR2 sequences are LGHNA and YSLEER.

The genes are TRBV14 and TRBJ2-5; 14 bases agree with TRBD2. The end of the DNA fits TRBJ2-7 better, so the J call may be wrong. The germline CDR1 and CDR2 sequences are SGHDN and FVKESK. The CDR3 has 16 residues. The CDR3, as DNA: TGTGCCAGCAGCTCGGGACTAGCGGGAGTTAGGTACGAGCAGTACTTC. Its translation is CASSSGLAGVRYEQYF.

This clonotype has just a few counts. The chain uses TRBV5-1 and TRBJ2-7; D is possibly TRBD2 (6 bases). The CDR3 length is 14 residues. V lost 0 bases and J lost 6, with 13 bases in between. Germline V CDR1 and CDR2: SGHRS, YFSETQ. In DNA, the CDR3 is TGCGCCAGCAGCTTGGAACCGGGAGTGGGCGAGCAGTACTTC. It yields the protein CASSLEPGVGEQYF.

The table lists this clonotype with a few counts. The rearrangement links TRBV28 to TRBJ2-2; 8 nucleotides agree with TRBD2. Germline-derived CDR1 and CDR2 are MDHEN and SYDVKM. The CDR3 has 16 amino acids. The trim removed 3 bases at V and 0 bases at J, leaving 3 bases unmatched. CDR3 DNA sequence: TGTGCCAGCAGTTTCCTAGCGGGTTCGAACACCGGGGAGCTGTTTTTT. Amino acids: CASSFLAGSNTGELFF.

This clonotype was seen more than once but under ten times. The rearrangement joins TRBV7-9 to TRBJ2-3; 8 bases line up with TRBD1. The germline gives CDR1 SEHNR, CDR2 FQNEAQ (reference sequence). CDR3 length: 15 residues. Losses at the gene ends were 7 bases for V and 0 bases for J; bases not matched to a gene: 6. The CDR3 sequence: CASKPGGISTDTQYF. In DNA, the CDR3 is TGTGCCAGCAAGCCAGGGGGCATAAGCACAGATACGCAGTATTTT.

The V call is TRBV9, the J call TRBJ2-3, with 7 nucleotides matching TRBD2. The trim removed 4 bases at V and 10 bases at J, leaving 9 bases unmatched. This CDR3 spans 13 amino acids. Germline V gene lookup returns CDR1 SGDLS and CDR2 YYNGEE. CDR3: CASSPPGGSAQYF. CDR3 nucleotide sequence: TGTGCCAGCAGCCCTCCTGGCGGGAGCGCGCAGTATTTT.

The rearrangement links TRBV3-1 to TRBJ2-1; D remains ambiguous. The CDR3 is made up of 13 amino acids. In germline, CDR1 is LGHDT, CDR2 YNNKEL (reference sequence). Trimming pared 0 bases from V and 10 bases from J, leaving 10 bases between. CDR3 sequence (DNA): TGTGCCAGCAGCCAAGAGGAGACCCTGGAGCAGTTCTTC. It yields the protein CASSQEETLEQFF.

This clonotype was counted only a few times. The rearrangement links TRBV7-2 to TRBJ2-3; the D gene is possibly TRBD2 (5 bases). V gave up 10 bases and J gave up 2 bases, with 10 bases separating them. The CDR3 extends over 12 amino acids. Germline CDR1 reads SGHTA; CDR2 reads FQGNSA. CDR3 in amino acids: CATSSATDTQYF. The CDR3 DNA reads TGTGCCACCAGTAGCGCCACAGATACGCAGTATTTT. Based on the CDR3 plus reference TRBV7-2 and TRBJ2-3, the full variable domain is GAGVSQSPSNKVTEKGKDVELRCDPISGHTALYWYRQSLGQGLEFLIYFQGNSAPDKSGLPSDRFSAERTGGSVSTLTIQRTQQEDSAVYLCATSSATDTQYFGPGTRLTVL.

This CDR3 reads CSDTTPGKDGYTF. In DNA form, the CDR3 reads TGCAGCGACACAACCCCAGGGAAGGATGGCTACACCTTC. The chain recombines TRBV29-1 with TRBJ1-2; D may be TRBD1 (5 bases). The germline gives CDR1 SQVTM, CDR2 ANQGSEA. Trimming stripped 7 bases from V and 6 bases from J, with 18 bases between. The CDR3 contains 13 residues.

This clonotype has a handful of counts. The rearrangement links TRBV6-2 or TRBV6-3 to TRBJ2-6; 8 bases fit TRBD1. V lost 6 bases and J lost 2; bases outside the gene matches: 15. The CDR3 has 19 amino acids. Looked up from germline, CDR1 is MNHEY and CDR2 is SVGEGT. The CDR3 here is CASRDPGGVRPPGANVLTF. The CDR3, as DNA: TGTGCCAGCAGAGACCCAGGGGGCGTGAGACCCCCTGGGGCCAACGTCCTGACTTTC.

The chain carries TRBV12-3 or TRBV12-4 and TRBJ2-7; 8 bases are shared with TRBD2. The end of the DNA aligns better with TRBJ2-5, so the J call may be wrong. The CDR3 is 14 amino acids. Here the CDR3 DNA reads TGTGCCAGCAGTTCTCGGGGGGGTCTGGGGACCCAGTACTTC. This translates into CASSSRGGLGTQYF.

The rearrangement links TRBV9 to TRBJ2-7; D not certain. The J call may be wrong; the DNA end is better matched by TRBJ2-5. The germline V gene has CDR1 SGDLS and CDR2 YYNGEE. This CDR3 is built from 14 residues. CDR3 bases: TGTGCCAGCAGCGTAGGAGCTCAGATTCGGACCCAGTACTTC. As protein: CASSVGAQIRTQYF.

This clonotype was recorded only once. J is TRBJ1-5 and V is TRBV2; D gene unclear. The CDR3 has 14 amino acids. V was shortened by 3 bases and J by 0 bases, with 6 bases between the two germline ends. CDR1 is SNHLY, CDR2 FYNNEI, per germline. For the CDR3, the DNA is TGTGCCAGCAGTGAGGGTAATAGCAATCAGCCCCAGCATTTT. This encodes CASSEGNSNQPQHF.

V gene TRBV4-3 combines with J gene TRBJ2-7; 12 bases are a match to TRBD2. The germline CDR1 and CDR2 sequences are LGHNA and YSLEER. The CDR3 is 15 residues long. J was trimmed by 5 bases and V by 4 bases; bases with no gene match: 6. The CDR3, as DNA: TGCGCCAGCAGCCGGCTAGCGGGAGGGCTCAACGAGCAGTACTTC. Residues: CASSRLAGGLNEQYF.

This sequence joins TRBV12-3 or TRBV12-4 and TRBJ2-6; D may be TRBD1 (5 bases). V was shortened by 5 bases and J by 2 bases, with 7 bases between the two germline ends. This CDR3 is 14 amino acids long. The CDR3 sequence: CASSRGAGANVLTF. The CDR3 DNA follows: TGTGCCAGCAGTAGGGGTGCTGGGGCCAACGTCCTGACTTTC.

The chain couples TRBV5-1 to TRBJ1-6, with D perhaps TRBD1 (5 bases). Trimming removed 0 bases at V and 8 bases at J, with 15 bases between. This CDR3 has 16 amino acids. Looked up from germline, CDR1 is SGHRS and CDR2 is YFSETQ. CDR3 DNA sequence: TGCGCCAGCAGCTTGGTCAGGGCCCAAGGGGATTCACCCCTCCACTTT. It codes for CASSLVRAQGDSPLHF.

The genes are TRBV28 and TRBJ1-4; unclear D gene. Looked up from germline, CDR1 is MDHEN and CDR2 is SYDVKM. This CDR3 is built from 11 residues. V lost 5 bases, J lost 14 bases, and 12 bases lay in between. Written as DNA, the CDR3 is TGTGCCAGCAGTCCACACCGAGAGCTGTTTTTT. It encodes CASSPHRELFF.

V and J are TRBV7-8 and TRBJ2-1; perhaps TRBD2 as D (6 bases). CDR1 and CDR2 (germline): SGHVS, FQNEAQ. This CDR3 is built from 18 residues. V gave up 4 bases and J gave up 1 base, with 20 bases separating them. This CDR3 is CASSYSVGVAESYNEQFF. CDR3 nucleotides: TGTGCCAGCAGCTACTCGGTAGGTGTAGCGGAGTCCTACAATGAGCAGTTCTTC.

The gene calls are TRBV12-3 or TRBV12-4 and TRBJ2-7; D remains ambiguous. The CDR3 consists of 12 residues. Deletions cut 1 base from V and 5 bases from J, with 6 bases between. The CDR3, as DNA: TGTGCCAGCAGTTTAGGGGTTAACGAGCAGTACTTC. This gives the protein CASSLGVNEQYF.

V usage is TRBV10-3 and J usage is TRBJ2-7; D may be TRBD2 (6 bases). CDR1 ENHRY and CDR2 SYGVKD come from the germline V gene. The V end was cut by 4 bases, the J end by 0 bases, with 13 bases between. CDR3 length equals 15 residues. The CDR3 region is CAISGRGGASYEQYF. The CDR3 bases are TGTGCCATCAGTGGTCGGGGCGGGGCCTCCTACGAGCAGTACTTC.

The chain has TRBV19 and TRBJ2-4; TRBD1 aligns across 9 bases. The CDR3 totals 14 residues. The V segment lost 6 bases and the J segment 9 bases; nucleotides outside the gene matches: 9. The germline CDR1 and CDR2 sequences are LNHDA and SQIVND (reference sequence). Here the CDR3 DNA reads TGTGCCAGTAGACCGGGACAGGGTGTTAGCATTCAGTACTTC. Residues: CASRPGQGVSIQYF.

The chain employs TRBV29-1 and TRBJ2-5; 8 bases map to TRBD1. This CDR3 contains 15 residues. Germline CDR1 and CDR2: SQVTM and ANQGSEA. V lost 4 bases, J lost 2 bases, and 9 bases stayed unmatched. The CDR3 sequence: CSVVTDRGGQETQYF. The DNA for the CDR3 is TGCAGCGTTGTAACCGACAGGGGTGGACAAGAGACCCAGTACTTC.